The present entry profiles one T cell receptor (beta chain) with its context. This record comes from a study of Tregs in tolerant kidney transplant recipients. Recipients received nonmyeloablative bone marrow transplants from related graft donors, with transient mixed chimerism. The trim removed 4 bases at V and 8 bases at J, leaving 10 bases unmatched. Germline V gives CDR1 LGHNA, CDR2 YSLEER. The CDR3 spans 15 residues. Measured with immunoSEQ multiplex PCR; TCRdb has only the in-frame clones, and not every one. The profile shows 75,000 to 100,000 clones, 93% of them singletons. The J gene is TRBJ1-2, the V gene TRBV4-3; 10 bases match TRBD1. The source material was CD4+ T cells from blood (PBMCs), sampled 12 months after the transplant. The clonotype was recovered from a human patient who received a combined kidney and bone marrow transplant. Some of the T cells might come from the graft donor. The CDR3 spells CASSRTGGLVLGYTF. Here the CDR3 DNA reads TGCGCCAGCAGCCGGACAGGGGGACTGGTCCTGGGCTACACCTTC.